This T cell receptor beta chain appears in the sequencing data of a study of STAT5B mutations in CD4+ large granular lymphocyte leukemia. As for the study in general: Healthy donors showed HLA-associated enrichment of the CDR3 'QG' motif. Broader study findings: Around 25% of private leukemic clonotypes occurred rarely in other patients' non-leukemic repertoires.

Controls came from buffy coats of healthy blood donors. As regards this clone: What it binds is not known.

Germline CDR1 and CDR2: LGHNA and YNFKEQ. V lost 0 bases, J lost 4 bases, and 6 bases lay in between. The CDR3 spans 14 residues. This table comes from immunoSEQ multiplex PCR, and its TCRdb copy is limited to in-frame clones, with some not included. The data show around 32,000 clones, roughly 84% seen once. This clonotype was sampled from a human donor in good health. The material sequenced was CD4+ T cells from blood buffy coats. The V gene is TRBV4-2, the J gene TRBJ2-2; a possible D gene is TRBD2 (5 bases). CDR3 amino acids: CASSQDEGTGELFF. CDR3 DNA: TGTGCCAGCAGCCAAGATGAGGGCACCGGGGAGCTGTTTTTT.